This T cell receptor (beta chain) emerged from a study of blood T cell repertoires in COVID-19 (dated by TCRdb to the early 2020s). For the wider study: Samples covering the acute and convalescent phases of COVID-19 were provided by collaborators in the United States, Italy and Spain. The prospective study material was composed of cDNA or gDNA derived from T cells, B-cell-depleted T cells, or PBMCs. Deeply sampled blood TCRbeta repertoires from subjects exposed to, actively infected with, or recovered from COVID-19 were included in the dataset. The repertoires were made available in a free public database intended to serve as a resource for research on the immune response to SARS-CoV-2. The samples were drawn from the first 160 participants of the ongoing ImmuneRACE study and from 1,254 subjects provided by 6 global collaborators. Nearly every sample came with metadata listing a de-identified subject ID, COVID-19 status, age in years and sex. HLA class I and class II types, where available, came from metadata supplied by the sample provider rather than from assay-based typing. On the study overall, not on this receptor specifically: How much clinical and demographic metadata was included differed by source and by participant, and the metadata was provided uncurated.

Each collaborating institution followed its own protocols to collect whole blood in K2EDTA tubes. For TCRbeta analysis, collaborator samples were shipped as frozen whole blood, as isolated PBMCs, or as DNA extracted from either sample type. About this clone itself: Its binding antigen is unknown. The germline gene is not matched at one end of the junction; a read error may be the cause.

TCRbeta CDR3 regions were amplified from genomic DNA using the immunoSEQ Assay, a bias-controlled multiplex PCR. In the authors' own workflow: Nucleated cell counts per sample were estimated from amplification of reference gene primers within the assay. To quantify the absolute abundance of each unique TCRbeta CDR3 rearrangement, sequence reads were collapsed and filtered. Productive Simpson clonality was computed per sample as the square root of Simpson's diversity index over productive rearrangements. TCRdb's version of the immuneACCESS table is confined to in-frame rearrangements and falls short of the full clone set. An unresolved V gene accounts for under half of the shortfall where checked; the remainder is of unknown origin. V, J and clone size derive from that table, while D and trimming were established from the DNA sequence. This sample has about 210,000 clones in its table, and around 84% of those were observed once. About 9.7% of the sample is in the top ten clones.

The CDR3, cysteine through phenylalanine, is 15 amino acids long. Of the read, only the CDR3 DNA is kept; its 45 bases are in frame from base 1. Looking up the germline V gene (reference sequence) yields CDR1 LNHDA and CDR2 SQIVND. The sample taken for sequencing was peripheral blood. The clonotype was recovered from a middle-aged man with active or convalescent COVID-19. This chain joins TRBV19 to TRBJ2-7, with no confident D gene call. The DNA sequence is given as TGTGCCAGTAGTTTAGAAGGCTCTAGCTCCTACGAGCAGTACTTC. Translated, this is CASSLEGSSSYEQYF.